The 4 T cell receptor beta chains given below trace back to one sample, sequenced in a study of blood T cell repertoires in COVID-19. Clones were sequenced by immunoSEQ multiplex PCR, and TCRdb holds only the in-frame ones, with some missing. The sample lists over 200,000 clones, around 88% occurring once. Sequenced: peripheral blood. The receptors stem from a woman aged 30 to 39 who had recovered from COVID-19.

The chain employs TRBV5-1 and TRBJ2-3, with TRBD2 matching over 10 bases. V shed 0 bases, J shed 3 bases, and the junction held 7 bases outside the gene matches. In germline, CDR1 is SGHRS, CDR2 YFSETQ. This CDR3 contains 17 residues. CDR3 sequence (DNA): TGCGCCAGCAGCTTGGCCTCTCCTAGCGGGAGTACAGATACGCAGTATTTT. This codes for CASSLASPSGSTDTQYF.

In its sample, this clone was seen many times. The rearrangement joins TRBV12-3 or TRBV12-4 to TRBJ1-2; D not certain. The germline V and J ends were trimmed by 4 bases and 8 bases, with 14 bases remaining between them. This CDR3 has 13 amino acids. CDR3 sequence reads: CASSSWRDGGYTF. CDR3 in DNA: TGTGCCAGCAGTTCATGGCGGGATGGAGGCTACACCTTC.

The rearrangement joins TRBV29-1 to TRBJ2-1, with D tentatively TRBD2 (6 bases). The CDR3 consists of 14 residues. The germline CDR1 and CDR2 sequences are SQVTM and ANQGSEA. With 4 bases removed from V and 6 bases from J, the gap between germline ends came to 16 bases. CDR3 in amino acids: CSVAPTGGINEQFF. CDR3 sequence (DNA): TGCAGCGTTGCCCCCACAGGAGGGATCAATGAGCAGTTCTTC.

The CDR3, as DNA: TGTGCCAGCAGCCAAGAACGGGGTTCCTACGAGCAGTACTTC. Translated, it gives CASSQERGSYEQYF. The V and J genes are TRBV3-1 (or the pseudogene TRBV3-2) and TRBJ2-7; D is perhaps TRBD2 (5 bases). The V end was cut by 0 bases, the J end by 1 base, with 7 bases between. The V gene's germline CDR1 is LGHDT and CDR2 YNNKEL (reference sequence). The CDR3 totals 14 residues.